Presented here are 9 T cell receptor beta chains from one specimen sequenced in a study of shared clonotypes between healthy human individuals. Generated by immunoSEQ multiplex PCR, the TCRdb table keeps only in-frame clones and is missing some. Among roughly 2.6 million clones listed, just over 90% were seen once. Sequencing was done on a sample of naive CD4+ T cells sorted from blood. Subset in this sample: CD45RA+ positively selected. The receptor source for this set is a man aged 18 to 30 in good health.

The CDR3 DNA follows: TGTGCCAGCAGTTCCCAGCCCCGAGGGGGATCAACTAATGAAAAACTGTTTTTT. Residues: CASSSQPRGGSTNEKLFF. This sequence joins TRBV28 and TRBJ1-4, with D tentatively TRBD1 (6 bases). Germline-derived CDR1 and CDR2 are MDHEN and SYDVKM. The CDR3 totals 18 residues. V lost 4 bases to trimming and J lost 0 bases, with 18 bases between them.

V and J are TRBV5-1 and TRBJ1-6, with 8 bases fitting TRBD1. The CDR3 contains 16 residues. Germline CDR1 and CDR2: SGHRS and YFSETQ. The J segment lost 7 bases and the V segment lost 3 bases, leaving 9 bases of the junction unmatched. CDR3 nucleotides: TGCGCCAGCAGCTCAGCCGGACAGGGAGGCAATTCACCCCTCCACTTT. As protein: CASSSAGQGGNSPLHF.

This chain links TRBV30 with TRBJ1-1, with 9 bases lining up with TRBD1. V lost 7 bases and J lost 5; bases outside the gene matches: 11. This CDR3 is 14 amino acids long. CDR1 is GTSNPN and CDR2 is SVGIG in the germline V gene (reference sequence). CDR3: CASIPGTGMTEAFF. CDR3 DNA: TGTGCCTCAATCCCCGGGACAGGGATGACTGAAGCTTTCTTT.

This clone was recorded a few times. The gene calls are TRBV5-4 and TRBJ1-2; 10 nucleotides line up with TRBD1. This CDR3 region has 15 residues. Germline V lookup: CDR1 SGHNT, CDR2 YYREEE (reference sequence). With V trimmed by 4 bases and J by 7 bases, 10 bases remained unmatched. CDR3: CASSTKDRGAGGYTF. CDR3 in DNA: TGTGCCAGCAGCACCAAGGACAGGGGGGCGGGTGGCTACACCTTC.

DNA for the CDR3: TGTGCCAGCAGTGAAGCGCAGCCGGGGGCCCACGAGCAGTACTTC. Translated, it gives CASSEAQPGAHEQYF. The rearrangement joins TRBV6-1 to TRBJ2-7; D assignment may be TRBD1 or TRBD2 (6 bases each). Trimming shortened V by 0 bases and J by 5 bases, and 14 bases separated the two germline ends. CDR1 and CDR2 from the germline V gene are MNHNS and SASEGT. CDR3 size: 15 residues.

The chain employs TRBV5-1 and TRBJ2-7; a possible D gene is TRBD1 (5 bases). The CDR3 totals 14 residues. The germline V gene encodes CDR1 SGHRS and CDR2 YFSETQ. Trimming took off 4 bases at V and 2 bases at J, with 13 bases between the two ends. CDR3 in DNA: TGCGCCAGCAGCCCGGTCGGCAGGGCCTACGAGCAGTACTTC. Translation gives CASSPVGRAYEQYF. Together with reference TRBV5-1 and TRBJ2-7, the CDR3 gives the full variable domain: KAGVTQTPRYLIKTRGQQVTLSCSPISGHRSVSWYQQTPGQGLQFLFEYFSETQRNKGNFPGRFSGRQFSNSRSEMNVSTLELGDSALYLCASSPVGRAYEQYFGPGTRLTVT.

A remark on this clone: This specimen includes other DNA sequences encoding the same CDR3. CDR3 nucleotide sequence: TGTGCCAGCAGCTTTTGGGGAGCAACTAATGAAAAACTGTTTTTT. Translation gives CASSFWGATNEKLFF. The rearrangement links TRBV7-9 to TRBJ1-4; D is uncertain. The CDR3 consists of 15 residues. V lost 3 bases and J lost 0, with 8 bases in between. In germline, CDR1 is SEHNR, CDR2 FQNEAQ (reference sequence).

This chain links TRBV30 with TRBJ2-4, with D unclear. CDR1 and CDR2 from the germline V gene are GTSNPN and SVGIG (reference sequence). There are 14 residues in the CDR3. V shed 0 bases and J shed 0 bases, with 6 bases lying between them. In DNA, the CDR3 is TGTGCCTGGAGTGTCTCGGTAGCCAAAAACATTCAGTACTTC. Its protein product is CAWSVSVAKNIQYF.

The V and J genes are TRBV14 and TRBJ2-1; 12 bases align to TRBD2. Looked up from germline, CDR1 is SGHDN and CDR2 is FVKESK. CDR3 length equals 17 residues. V trimming: 2 bases; J trimming: 2 bases; junction bases outside the gene matches: 4. DNA of the CDR3: TGTGCCAGCAGCCAACGGACTAGCGGGAAGACCTACAATGAGCAGTTCTTC. As protein: CASSQRTSGKTYNEQFF.